The next 30 T cell receptor beta chains were all read from a single sample in a study of shared clonotypes between healthy human individuals (dated by TCRdb to between 2020 and 2021). For the CD8 naive samples, CD45RO-negative cells were positively selected for CCR7, yielding a CD45RA+CCR7+ population from which TemRA cells were excluded. The library was made by the immunoSEQ multiplex PCR assay. Entries here come from immuneACCESS through TCRdb and include only in-frame sequences with V and J called. Some clones fail to appear in such tables; in the studies checked, an unresolved V gene covers under half of the shortfall, and the cause of the remainder is unknown. For this sample there are some 2.1 million clones; about 95% appear just once. 1.1% of the sample is taken by the ten largest. The sequencing input was naive CD8+ T cells sorted from blood. The sample's cell subset or site label, decoded: CD45RA+CCR7+. All receptors come from a man aged 18-30 years in good health.

Remarks on this clone: The same CDR3 also results from other DNA sequences found in this sample. V and J are TRBV5-1 and TRBJ2-6, with D unresolved. This CDR3 has 14 amino acids. Deletions cut 4 bases from V and 0 bases from J, with 5 bases between. The germline V gene encodes CDR1 SGHRS and CDR2 YFSETQ. CDR3 nucleotides: TGCGCCAGCAGCCTTAGCTCTGGGGCCAACGTCCTGACTTTC. Translating gives CASSLSSGANVLTF. Full variable domain (rest looked up from reference TRBV5-1 and TRBJ2-6): KAGVTQTPRYLIKTRGQQVTLSCSPISGHRSVSWYQQTPGQGLQFLFEYFSETQRNKGNFPGRFSGRQFSNSRSEMNVSTLELGDSALYLCASSLSSGANVLTFGAGSRLTVL.

The rearrangement links TRBV27 to TRBJ2-7; either TRBD1 or TRBD2 may supply D (5 bases each). V dropped 5 bases and J dropped 6 bases, with 20 bases sitting between them. The CDR3 contains 15 residues. CDR1 is MNHEY and CDR2 is SMNVEV in the germline V gene (reference sequence). In DNA form, the CDR3 reads TGTGCCAGCAGTCTCCTCGGGGCAGGGTCACTCGAGCAGTACTTC. It translates to CASSLLGAGSLEQYF.

This chain joins TRBV4-1 and TRBJ2-1; the D is unclear. CDR1 and CDR2 (germline): MGHRA, YSYEKL. V was trimmed by 1 base and J by 0 bases, leaving 7 bases between them. The CDR3 has 15 amino acids. This chain's CDR3 is CASSQGVSSYNEQFF. CDR3 nucleotides: TGCGCCAGCAGCCAAGGGGTGAGCTCCTACAATGAGCAGTTCTTC.

As concerns this clone: Different DNA sequences within this sample yield the same CDR3. The V and J genes are TRBV27 and TRBJ1-2, with 7 bases aligning to TRBD1. The CDR3 is made up of 12 amino acids. Germline loops: CDR1 MNHEY, CDR2 SMNVEV (reference sequence). Trimming removed 5 bases from V and 7 bases from J; junction bases left unmatched: 4. CDR3 DNA: TGTGCCAGCAGTCTCCCAGGGGGTGGCTACACCTTC. Translated, it gives CASSLPGGGYTF.

V and J are TRBV7-2 and TRBJ2-7, with a possible D match to TRBD2 (6 bases). This CDR3 region has 13 residues. The V end was cut by 1 base, the J end by 6 bases, with 10 bases between. Germline V lookup: CDR1 SGHTA, CDR2 FQGNSA. CDR3 bases: TGTGCCAGCAGCTTAGGTATCGGGAGCGAGCAGTACTTC. Translated: CASSLGIGSEQYF.

About this clone itself: Other nucleotide sequences from this sample produce the same CDR3. This rearrangement joins TRBV13 to TRBJ2-2; D is unclear. V was clipped by 2 bases and J by 4 bases, with 5 bases between them. The V gene's germline CDR1 is PRHDT and CDR2 FYEKMQ (reference sequence). CDR3 length equals 13 residues. CDR3 loop: CASSLRGTGELFF. The CDR3 DNA is TGTGCCAGCAGCTTAAGAGGCACCGGGGAGCTGTTTTTT.

This clone was recorded once. The gene calls are TRBV2 and TRBJ1-2; tentatively, D is TRBD1 (6 bases). Germline V CDR1 and CDR2: SNHLY, FYNNEI. The CDR3 totals 11 residues. The germline V and J ends were trimmed by 8 bases and 3 bases, with 7 bases remaining between them. The CDR3 DNA reads as TGTGCCAGCCAGGGGCACTATGGCTACACCTTC. It encodes CASQGHYGYTF.

The rearrangement uses TRBV11-2 and TRBJ2-5; D remains ambiguous. The V gene's germline CDR1 is SGHAT and CDR2 FQNNGV. V dropped 1 base and J dropped 1 base, with 7 bases sitting between them. The CDR3 runs to 14 residues. The CDR3 sequence is CASSLAPGQETQYF. Here the CDR3 DNA reads TGTGCCAGCAGCTTAGCCCCGGGCCAAGAGACCCAGTACTTC.

The rearrangement joins TRBV11-2 to TRBJ2-1, with D unclear. The V gene lost 4 bases and the J gene lost 8 bases, with 18 bases spanning the gap. Germline values: CDR1 SGHAT, CDR2 FQNNGV. This CDR3 region has 15 residues. The CDR3 loop is CASSWVGPLVDEQFF. The DNA of the CDR3 is TGTGCCAGCAGCTGGGTCGGACCCCTTGTCGATGAGCAGTTCTTC.

This clone has just a few counts. The rearrangement links TRBV6-6 to TRBJ1-5, with unresolved D. Trimming pared 0 bases from V and 4 bases from J, leaving 10 bases between. From germline, CDR1 is MNHNY and CDR2 SVGAGI (reference sequence). CDR3 length: 15 residues. CDR3 nucleotide sequence: TGTGCCAGCAGTTACTCGAAGGAGAAGAATCAGCCCCAGCATTTT. It translates to CASSYSKEKNQPQHF.

The chain has TRBV13 and TRBJ2-3, with TRBD2 as a possible D gene (5 bases). Trimming removed 8 bases from V and 2 bases from J, with 11 bases in between. The germline CDR1 and CDR2 sequences are PRHDT and FYEKMQ (reference sequence). There are 13 residues in the CDR3. The CDR3 DNA reads as TGTGCCAGCGGGAGTTCCGACACAGATACGCAGTATTTT. The encoded protein is CASGSSDTDTQYF.

The V and J genes are TRBV6-6 and TRBJ2-1; 12 bases match TRBD2. Germline V gives CDR1 MNHNY, CDR2 SVGAGI (reference sequence). V was clipped by 5 bases and J by 7 bases; unmatched bases: 6. CDR3 size: 15 residues. In nucleotides, the CDR3 is TGTGCCAGCAGTCTAGGACTAGCGGGATGGAATGAGCAGTTCTTC. Translating gives CASSLGLAGWNEQFF.

A single count supports this clone. The chain couples TRBV5-1 to TRBJ2-7; perhaps TRBD2 as D (5 bases). The germline V gene has CDR1 SGHRS and CDR2 YFSETQ. CDR3 length: 15 amino acids. The ends were cut back, 2 bases at V and 7 bases at J, with 19 bases in the middle. The CDR3 here is CASSFSETTDLEQYF. For the CDR3, the DNA is TGCGCCAGCAGCTTTTCGGAGACTACCGATTTAGAGCAGTACTTC. The whole variable domain, remainder taken from reference TRBV5-1 and TRBJ2-7, is KAGVTQTPRYLIKTRGQQVTLSCSPISGHRSVSWYQQTPGQGLQFLFEYFSETQRNKGNFPGRFSGRQFSNSRSEMNVSTLELGDSALYLCASSFSETTDLEQYFGPGTRLTVT.

This chain connects TRBV7-8 to TRBJ2-7; D gene unclear. The CDR3 contains 14 residues. The V gene's germline CDR1 is SGHVS and CDR2 FQNEAQ. Between the trimmed V and J ends, which lost 5 bases and 1 base, there was a span of 12 bases. The CDR3: CASSPLFVSYEQYF. The CDR3 nucleotides read TGTGCCAGCAGCCCCCTTTTTGTTTCCTACGAGCAGTACTTC.

The chain has TRBV29-1 and TRBJ2-6; D tentatively reads TRBD1 or TRBD2 (5 bases each). Germline CDR1 SQVTM, CDR2 ANQGSEA. Trimming left V 3 bases short and J 0 bases short, with 12 bases between. This CDR3 is built from 16 residues. The CDR3 spells CSVEGDGDSGANVLTF. The CDR3 coding sequence is TGCAGCGTTGAGGGGGACGGGGACTCTGGGGCCAACGTCCTGACTTTC.

V gene TRBV2 combines with J gene TRBJ2-3; a possible D gene is TRBD2 (5 bases). The ends were cut back, 7 bases at V and 3 bases at J, with 17 bases in the middle. This CDR3 spans 15 amino acids. Germline V gives CDR1 SNHLY, CDR2 FYNNEI. The CDR3 region is CASTPPGFRTDTQYF. CDR3 DNA: TGTGCCAGCACGCCTCCGGGGTTTAGGACAGATACGCAGTATTTT.

This chain joins TRBV7-9 and TRBJ2-7; D perhaps matches TRBD2 (7 bases). The CDR3 loop spans 16 amino acids. The V end lost 5 bases, the J end lost 4 bases, and 21 bases lay between the germline ends. Germline values: CDR1 SEHNR, CDR2 FQNEAQ (reference sequence). CDR3: CASSPAGGPGWYEQYF. The CDR3 bases are TGTGCCAGCAGCCCCGCCGGGGGGCCGGGGTGGTACGAGCAGTACTTC.

Turning to this clone: Other DNA sequences of this sample code for an identical CDR3. The rearrangement joins TRBV4-1 to TRBJ2-7; 9 nucleotides match TRBD1. The CDR3 covers 14 residues. Germline trimming cut 5 bases from V and 1 base from J; bases unmatched to any gene: 3. Germline CDR1 MGHRA, CDR2 YSYEKL. The CDR3 nucleotides are TGCGCCAGCAGCTCCGGACAGGGGTCCTACGAGCAGTACTTC. Translation: CASSSGQGSYEQYF.

V is TRBV5-1 and J is TRBJ2-5; D is undetermined. CDR1 and CDR2 from the germline V gene are SGHRS and YFSETQ. V lost 4 bases and J 2 bases, leaving 18 bases between the germline ends. The CDR3 length is 16 residues. In nucleotides, the CDR3 is TGCGCCAGCAGCCCCACGAGACTTGCGATACAAGAGACCCAGTACTTC. Encoded protein: CASSPTRLAIQETQYF.

The chain couples TRBV4-1 to TRBJ2-7; D gene ambiguous. Trimming shortened V by 2 bases and J by 5 bases, and 10 bases separated the two germline ends. The CDR3 has 13 residues. Germline V gene data show CDR1 as MGHRA and CDR2 as YSYEKL. As DNA, the CDR3 is TGCGCCAGCAGCCAAATAGGTGCCGACGAGCAGTACTTC. As protein: CASSQIGADEQYF.

In the case of this clone: Different DNA sequences within this sample yield the same CDR3. This rearrangement joins TRBV28 to TRBJ1-5; no clear D gene. Trimming stripped 6 bases from V and 0 bases from J, with 9 bases between. Germline V gene sequence: CDR1 MDHEN, CDR2 SYDVKM. There are 14 residues in the CDR3. The CDR3 sequence is CASSLPYSNQPQHF. The CDR3 bases are TGTGCCAGCAGCCTCCCCTATAGCAATCAGCCCCAGCATTTT.

CDR3 sequence: CASSDSGFSYNEQFF. The CDR3 DNA sequence: TGCGCCAGCAGTGATAGCGGCTTCTCCTACAATGAGCAGTTCTTC. The chain couples TRBV10-2 to TRBJ2-1; weak D call: TRBD2 (6 bases). There are 15 residues in the CDR3. CDR1 is WSHSY, CDR2 SAAADI, per germline. Trimming removed 3 bases from V and 0 bases from J, with 9 bases in between.

The chain employs TRBV11-2 and TRBJ2-7; 7 bases map to TRBD1. From germline, CDR1 is SGHAT and CDR2 FQNNGV. CDR3 length equals 13 residues. The ends lost 2 bases at V and 6 bases at J; junction bases unmatched: 4. The CDR3 loop is CASSLKGAREQYF. The CDR3 DNA reads as TGTGCCAGCAGCTTAAAGGGGGCCCGCGAGCAGTACTTC.

This clone was seen only once. The chain couples TRBV19 to TRBJ1-2, with 7 bases fitting TRBD1. This CDR3 comprises 14 residues. The junction had 11 bases not matched to a gene; V was cut back by 6 bases and J by 7 bases. Germline V gene lookup returns CDR1 LNHDA and CDR2 SQIVND (reference sequence). In nucleotides, the CDR3 is TGTGCCAGTAGGCTACGGGACAGTCCTTTTGGCTACACCTTC. Its protein product is CASRLRDSPFGYTF.

The V and J genes are TRBV5-1 and TRBJ2-7, with D unresolved. This CDR3 comprises 14 residues. Germline CDR1 SGHRS, CDR2 YFSETQ. With 1 base removed from V and 0 bases from J, the gap between germline ends came to 8 bases. CDR3 loop: CASSLLVNSYEQYF. The CDR3 region has the DNA TGCGCCAGCAGCTTGTTAGTCAACTCCTACGAGCAGTACTTC.

The chain joins TRBV6-1 to TRBJ2-7; maybe TRBD1 (6 bases). V was cut by 8 bases and J by 0 bases, with 14 bases left in between. CDR3 size: 14 residues. Germline V gene data show CDR1 as MNHNS and CDR2 as SASEGT. The CDR3 coding sequence is TGTGCCAGCCGGACAGAGGCGTTCTCCTACGAGCAGTACTTC. It yields the protein CASRTEAFSYEQYF.

This clone appeared a single time. Other DNA sequences within the sample encode an identical CDR3. The V and J genes are TRBV6-5 and TRBJ2-2; D is possibly TRBD1 (5 bases). V lost 6 bases and J 7 bases, leaving 15 bases between the germline ends. The CDR3 is 14 residues long. Germline-derived CDR1 and CDR2 are MNHEY and SVGAGI. The CDR3: CASSYSRAGGELFF. The CDR3, as DNA: TGTGCCAGCAGCTATAGCAGGGCTGGCGGGGAGCTGTTTTTT.

This clone has a single count. This chain links TRBV2 with TRBJ1-1; no firm D call. From germline, CDR1 is SNHLY and CDR2 FYNNEI. The CDR3 has 16 amino acids. Trimming removed 6 bases at V and 3 bases at J, with 20 bases between. The CDR3, as DNA: TGTGCCAGCAGGATGGACCCAATAAGCTCATACACTGAAGCTTTCTTT. As protein: CASRMDPISSYTEAFF. The whole variable domain, filled in from reference TRBV2 and TRBJ1-1, reads EPEVTQTPSHQVTQMGQEVILRCVPISNHLYFYWYRQILGQKVEFLVSFYNNEISEKSEIFDDQFSVERPDGSNFTLKIRSTKLEDSAMYFCASRMDPISSYTEAFFGQGTRLTVV.

The V and J genes are TRBV30 and TRBJ2-3, with TRBD1 matching 11 bases. The CDR3 runs to 16 residues. After removal of 3 bases from V and 3 bases from J, the junction contained 8 bases not matched to a gene. The V gene's germline CDR1 is GTSNPN and CDR2 SVGIG (reference sequence). The CDR3 DNA follows: TGTGCCTGGAGCGCCGGGACAGGGGGTCTGACAGATACGCAGTATTTT. Amino acids: CAWSAGTGGLTDTQYF.

This chain connects TRBV5-6 to TRBJ2-5; 7 bases match TRBD1. Germline lookup yields CDR1 SGHDT and CDR2 YYEEEE. V lost 4 bases, J lost 5 bases, and 14 bases stayed unmatched. The CDR3 loop spans 16 amino acids. CDR3 nucleotides: TGTGCCAGCAGCCTATTGACAGGGCTGGTGGTGGAGACCCAGTACTTC. Its protein is CASSLLTGLVVETQYF.